Listed here are 21 T cell receptor beta chains from one sample, sequenced in a study of metastatic and nonmetastatic thyroid tumors. MiXCR re-clonotyped the PCR reads for TCRdb. The profile shows under 75,000 clones, roughly 18% of them singletons. No patient received treatment before thyroid surgery. Specimen: blood. These receptors all come from a female donor with papillary thyroid cancer or a benign thyroid nodule (not recorded which). Some clones in this sample may be carry-over from other donors' samples.

This clone occurred many times. The genes are TRBV13 and TRBJ2-7; D perhaps matches TRBD2 (6 bases). CDR3 size: 16 residues. Germline CDR1 PRHDT, CDR2 FYEKMQ (reference sequence). V gave up 3 bases and J gave up 2 bases, with 17 bases separating them. CDR3 nucleotides: TGTGCCAGCAGCTTGGGGAGAAGCACGGGGGCCTACGAGCAGTACTTC. Translated, it gives CASSLGRSTGAYEQYF.

This clone was detected many times. This rearrangement joins TRBV6-1 to TRBJ1-1; perhaps TRBD1 as D (5 bases). The CDR3 runs to 17 residues. Trimming removed 6 bases at V and 0 bases at J, with 20 bases between. Germline lookup yields CDR1 MNHNS and CDR2 SASEGT. The CDR3 region is CASRRAGLTGMNTEAFF. The CDR3 bases are TGTGCCAGCAGGAGGGCGGGGCTTACGGGGATGAACACTGAAGCTTTCTTT.

This clone was counted ten times or more. V and J are TRBV11-2 and TRBJ2-7; maybe TRBD1 (5 bases). Germline-derived CDR1 and CDR2 are SGHAT and FQNNGV. Trimming took 3 bases from V and 2 from J, leaving 11 bases between them. The CDR3 has 14 amino acids. CDR3 nucleotide sequence: TGTGCCAGCAGCTTGCGTCAGGGCCCCTACGAGCAGTACTTC. Protein product: CASSLRQGPYEQYF.

The chain uses TRBV5-5 and TRBJ1-2; D is perhaps TRBD1 (5 bases). The germline V gene has CDR1 SGHKS and CDR2 YYEKEE (reference sequence). With 5 bases removed from V and 7 bases from J, the gap between germline ends came to 15 bases. The CDR3 spans 13 residues. CDR3 protein: CASRSQVDSGYTF. The CDR3 nucleotides are TGTGCCAGCAGATCACAGGTGGATAGTGGCTACACCTTC.

This clone showed up just a few times. V usage is TRBV12-3 or TRBV12-4 and J usage is TRBJ1-5; 9 bases agree with TRBD1. This CDR3 has 13 amino acids. Trimming cost V 8 bases and J 6 bases; bases outside gene matches: 5. The CDR3 DNA follows: TGTGCCAGCTCTGGGACAGGGAGTCAGCCCCAGCATTTT. Residues: CASSGTGSQPQHF.

This clone came up many times. This rearrangement joins TRBV7-6 to TRBJ1-3; D call uncertain. Trimming removed 3 bases from V and 2 bases from J, with 17 bases in between. Germline V gene data show CDR1 as SGHVS and CDR2 as FNYEAQ. The CDR3 extends over 17 amino acids. Written as DNA, the CDR3 is TGTGCCAGCAGCTTTTACAGTCCAAAGTATGCTGGAAACACCATATATTTT. Encoded protein: CASSFYSPKYAGNTIYF.

The chain couples TRBV4-1 to TRBJ1-2; D call uncertain. V lost 0 bases and J lost 4, with 15 bases in between. The CDR3 spans 16 residues. Germline lookup yields CDR1 MGHRA and CDR2 YSYEKL. CDR3 nucleotides: TGCGCCAGCAGCCAAGATACGGCCGGGAGTGCCTATGGCTACACCTTC. Protein product: CASSQDTAGSAYGYTF.

This clone was seen a few times. Since a much larger clone is just one base distant, this may be a read error. The chain combines TRBV7-6 with TRBJ2-7, with D unclear. Germline CDR1 SGHVS, CDR2 FNYEAQ. CDR3 length: 11 residues. CDR3 nucleotides: TGTGCCAGCAGCTCGACCCACGAGCGGTACTTC. Its translation is CASSSTHERYF.

This clone was recorded at least ten times. The chain has TRBV6-1 and TRBJ1-5, with unresolved D. V was pared by 6 bases and J by 11 bases, with 14 bases between. The CDR3 is 12 residues long. Germline CDR1 and CDR2: MNHNS and SASEGT. The CDR3 is CASRTSLGSQHF. The CDR3 nucleotides are TGTGCCAGCAGAACCAGTCTCGGATCCCAGCATTTT.

This clone was picked up a small number of times. This may stem from a read error, because a much larger clone lies one nucleotide away. In the same sample, other DNA sequences code for this CDR3. The chain combines TRBV28 with TRBJ2-7; 8 bases are a match to TRBD1. The germline gives CDR1 MDHEN, CDR2 SYDVKM. This CDR3 is built from 14 residues. V gave up 5 bases and J gave up 5 bases; unmatched junction bases: 8. This CDR3 reads CASSTGTGAHEQYF. Here the CDR3 DNA reads TGTGCCAGCAGTACCGGGACAGGTGCCCACGAGCAGTACTTC.

This clone was seen many times. The chain uses TRBV30 and TRBJ2-7; a weak D match, TRBD2 (5 bases). Looked up from germline, CDR1 is GTSNPN and CDR2 is SVGIG (reference sequence). Between the trimmed V and J ends, which lost 0 bases and 3 bases, there was a span of 12 bases. The CDR3 consists of 14 residues. The DNA for the CDR3 is TGTGCCTGGAGTGTACCTTCCGGGAACTACGAGCAGTACTTC. This translates into CAWSVPSGNYEQYF.

This clone was seen once. The chain recombines TRBV5-4 with TRBJ2-3; D remains unclear. The V gene lost 3 bases and the J gene lost 0 bases, with 11 bases spanning the gap. This CDR3 has 15 amino acids. Germline lookup yields CDR1 SGHNT and CDR2 YYREEE (reference sequence). The chain's CDR3 is CASSWPRSSTDTQYF. In DNA form, the CDR3 reads TGTGCCAGCAGCTGGCCCCGGAGTAGCACAGATACGCAGTATTTT.

Many counts were recorded for this clone. The chain combines TRBV11-3 with TRBJ2-1; possibly TRBD2 for D (6 bases). This CDR3 is built from 18 residues. In germline, CDR1 is SGHNT, CDR2 YENEEA. Trimming removed 5 bases from V and 8 bases from J, with 28 bases in between. CDR3: CASSPRWGLAEREDEQFF. DNA of the CDR3: TGTGCCAGCAGCCCTAGATGGGGACTGGCGGAGAGAGAGGATGAGCAGTTCTTC. Full variable domain (missing parts from reference TRBV11-3 and TRBJ2-1): EAGVVQSPRYKIIEKKQPVAFWCNPISGHNTLYWYLQNLGQGPELLIRYENEEAVDDSQLPKDRFSAERLKGVDSTLKIQPAELGDSAVYLCASSPRWGLAEREDEQFFGPGTRLTVL.

The chain links TRBV6-1 to TRBJ2-4, with a possible D match to TRBD2 (6 bases). V was cut by 1 base and J by 7 bases, with 14 bases left in between. The CDR3 has 15 amino acids. Germline V gives CDR1 MNHNS, CDR2 SASEGT. The CDR3 region has the DNA TGTGCCAGCAGTGAAGGAGAGGAGGGTGGGAACATTCAGTACTTC. Its translation is CASSEGEEGGNIQYF.

This sequence joins TRBV20-1 and TRBJ2-7; no definite D call. Germline assignment: CDR1 DFQATT and CDR2 SNEGSKA (reference sequence). Trimming pared 3 bases from V and 3 bases from J, leaving 12 bases between. CDR3 length equals 13 residues. The CDR3 nucleotides read TGCAGTGCTAGTAGTAGGGCTAACTACGAGCAGTACTTC. This gives the protein CSASSRANYEQYF.

Regarding this clone: This may stem from a read error, because a much larger clone lies one nucleotide away. V and J are TRBV20-1 and TRBJ1-5; D gene unclear. Germline V gene data show CDR1 as DFQATT and CDR2 as SNEGSKA (reference sequence). This CDR3 is built from 13 residues. CDR3 sequence reads: CSARDGPNQPKHF. The DNA for the CDR3 is TGCAGTGCTAGAGATGGACCCAATCAGCCCAAGCATTTT.

V and J are TRBV5-1 and TRBJ1-1, with a weak D call TRBD1 (6 bases). This CDR3 contains 14 residues. Germline V lookup: CDR1 SGHRS, CDR2 YFSETQ. The ends were cut back, 4 bases at V and 11 bases at J, with 21 bases in the middle. The CDR3 loop is CASSPRGAVVDAFF. CDR3 in DNA: TGCGCCAGCAGCCCCCGGGGGGCTGTGGTGGATGCTTTCTTT.

The rearrangement joins TRBV7-2 to TRBJ2-5; TRBD2 matches at 12 bases. Germline CDR1 and CDR2: SGHTA and FQGNSA. This CDR3 has 15 amino acids. The V gene end was trimmed by 8 bases and the J gene end by 5 bases; junction bases not matched to a gene: 9. CDR3 loop: CASVPTSGRWETQYF. Written as DNA, the CDR3 is TGTGCCAGCGTTCCGACTAGCGGGAGATGGGAGACCCAGTACTTC.

This clone was recorded at least ten times. V gene TRBV20-1 combines with J gene TRBJ2-1; D gene unclear. Germline CDR1 DFQATT, CDR2 SNEGSKA (reference sequence). V shed 0 bases and J shed 3 bases, with 6 bases lying between them. The CDR3 has 13 amino acids. CDR3 amino acids: CSARDMGYNEQFF. The DNA of the CDR3 is TGCAGTGCTAGAGATATGGGCTACAATGAGCAGTTCTTC.

The chain joins TRBV30 to TRBJ1-2; 8 bases are a match to TRBD1. The CDR3 length is 13 residues. V dropped 8 bases and J dropped 7; count of bases not matched to a gene: 12. Germline CDR1 reads GTSNPN; CDR2 reads SVGIG (reference sequence). CDR3 protein: CALSRDRWSGYTF. CDR3 bases: TGTGCCCTAAGCCGGGACAGGTGGAGTGGCTACACCTTC.

In this sample, this clone turned up many times. The chain carries TRBV4-1 and TRBJ1-4, with a weak D call TRBD1 (6 bases). The CDR3 runs 12 residues. Per germline, CDR1 MGHRA and CDR2 YSYEKL. Trimming removed 6 bases at V and 6 bases at J, with 8 bases between. In DNA, the CDR3 is TGCGCCAGCAGGGCAGGGGATGAAAAACTGTTTTTT. Its translation: CASRAGDEKLFF.